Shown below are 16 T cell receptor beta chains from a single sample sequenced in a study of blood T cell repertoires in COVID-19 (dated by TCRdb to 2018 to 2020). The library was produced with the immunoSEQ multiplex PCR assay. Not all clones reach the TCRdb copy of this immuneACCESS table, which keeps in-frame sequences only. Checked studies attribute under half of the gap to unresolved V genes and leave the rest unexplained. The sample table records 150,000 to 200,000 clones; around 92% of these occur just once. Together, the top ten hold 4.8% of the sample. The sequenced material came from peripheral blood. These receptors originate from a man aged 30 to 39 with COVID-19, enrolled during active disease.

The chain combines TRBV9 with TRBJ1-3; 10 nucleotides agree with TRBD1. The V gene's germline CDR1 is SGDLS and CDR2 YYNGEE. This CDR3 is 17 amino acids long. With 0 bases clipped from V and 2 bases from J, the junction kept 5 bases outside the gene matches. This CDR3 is CASSVEGQGLAGNTIYF. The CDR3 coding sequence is TGTGCCAGCAGCGTAGAGGGACAGGGGTTGGCTGGAAACACCATATATTTT.

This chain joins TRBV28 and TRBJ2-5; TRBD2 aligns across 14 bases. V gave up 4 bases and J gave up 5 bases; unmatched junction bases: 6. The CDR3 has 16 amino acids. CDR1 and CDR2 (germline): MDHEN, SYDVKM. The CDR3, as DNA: TGTGCCAGCAGTTCCCCAAGACTAGCGGGAGGGGAGACCCAGTACTTC. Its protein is CASSSPRLAGGETQYF.

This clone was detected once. The CDR3 region has the DNA TGCGCCAGCAGCTCGACAACGAACACTGAAGCTTTCTTT. Encoded protein: CASSSTTNTEAFF. The chain combines TRBV5-1 with TRBJ1-1, with D hard to call. V was trimmed by 3 bases and J by 1 base, leaving 7 bases between them. This CDR3 region has 13 residues. The germline gives CDR1 SGHRS, CDR2 YFSETQ.

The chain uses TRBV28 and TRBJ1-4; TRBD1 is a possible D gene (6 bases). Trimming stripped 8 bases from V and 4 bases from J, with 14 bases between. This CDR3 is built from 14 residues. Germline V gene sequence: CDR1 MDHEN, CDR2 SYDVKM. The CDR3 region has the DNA TGTGCCAGCGGTACAGGGAGACGTAATGAAAAACTGTTTTTT. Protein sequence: CASGTGRRNEKLFF. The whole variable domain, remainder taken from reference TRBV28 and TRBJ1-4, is DVKVTQSSRYLVKRTGEKVFLECVQDMDHENMFWYRQDPGLGLRLIYFSYDVKMKEKGDIPEGYSVSREKKERFSLILESASTNQTSMYLCASGTGRRNEKLFFGSGTQLSVL.

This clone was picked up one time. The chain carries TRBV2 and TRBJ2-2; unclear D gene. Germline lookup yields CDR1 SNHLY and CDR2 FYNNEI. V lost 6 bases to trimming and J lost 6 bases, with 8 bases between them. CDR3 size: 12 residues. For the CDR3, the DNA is TGTGCCAGCAGCCTACTATCCGGGGAGCTGTTTTTT. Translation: CASSLLSGELFF.

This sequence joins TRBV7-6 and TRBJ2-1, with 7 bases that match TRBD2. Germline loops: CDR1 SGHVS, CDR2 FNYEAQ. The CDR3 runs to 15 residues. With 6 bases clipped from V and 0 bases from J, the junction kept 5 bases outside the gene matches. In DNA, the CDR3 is TGTGCCAGCAGTTCCGCTAGCGGCTCCTACAATGAGCAGTTCTTC. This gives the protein CASSSASGSYNEQFF.

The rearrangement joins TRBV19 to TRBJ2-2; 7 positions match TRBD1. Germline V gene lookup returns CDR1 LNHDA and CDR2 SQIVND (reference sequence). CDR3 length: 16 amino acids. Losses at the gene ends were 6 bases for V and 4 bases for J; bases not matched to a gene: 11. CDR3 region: CASRPGQTRTTGELFF. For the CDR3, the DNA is TGTGCCAGTAGACCGGGACAGACCAGAACCACCGGGGAGCTGTTTTTT.

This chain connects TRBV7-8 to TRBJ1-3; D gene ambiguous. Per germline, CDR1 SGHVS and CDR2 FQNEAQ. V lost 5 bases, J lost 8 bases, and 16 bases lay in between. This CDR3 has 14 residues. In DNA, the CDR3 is TGTGCCAGCAGCAGTACCCGATCCACGGACACCATATATTTT. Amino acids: CASSSTRSTDTIYF.

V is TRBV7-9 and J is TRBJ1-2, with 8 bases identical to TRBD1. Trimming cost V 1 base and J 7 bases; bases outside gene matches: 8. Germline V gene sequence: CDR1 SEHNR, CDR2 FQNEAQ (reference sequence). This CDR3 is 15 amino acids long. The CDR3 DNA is TGTGCCAGCAGCTTAGGTCAGGGGGCGGCAAGTGGCTACACCTTC. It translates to CASSLGQGAASGYTF.

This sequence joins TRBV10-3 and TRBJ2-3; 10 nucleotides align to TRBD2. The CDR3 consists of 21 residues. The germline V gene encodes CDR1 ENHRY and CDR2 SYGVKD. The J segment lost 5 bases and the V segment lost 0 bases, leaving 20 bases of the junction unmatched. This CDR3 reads CAISESIFGLAGDKGKDTQYF. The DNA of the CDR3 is TGTGCCATCAGTGAGTCGATATTCGGGCTAGCGGGAGATAAGGGAAAAGATACGCAGTATTTT.

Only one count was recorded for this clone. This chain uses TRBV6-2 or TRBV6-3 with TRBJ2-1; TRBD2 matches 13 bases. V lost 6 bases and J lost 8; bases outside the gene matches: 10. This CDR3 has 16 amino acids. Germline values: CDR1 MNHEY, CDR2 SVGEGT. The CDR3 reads CASSPFTSGGAHEQFF. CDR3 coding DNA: TGTGCCAGCAGCCCTTTTACTAGCGGGGGGGCCCATGAGCAGTTCTTC.

The CDR3 nucleotides are TGTGCCAGCAGCCCAGCCGGGACAATCCGTGAGACCCAGTACTTC. Residues: CASSPAGTIRETQYF. The chain couples TRBV7-2 to TRBJ2-5, with D possibly TRBD1 on 6 matching bases. The germline gives CDR1 SGHTA, CDR2 FQGNSA. The CDR3 totals 15 residues. Trimming took 5 bases from V and 5 from J, leaving 18 bases between them.

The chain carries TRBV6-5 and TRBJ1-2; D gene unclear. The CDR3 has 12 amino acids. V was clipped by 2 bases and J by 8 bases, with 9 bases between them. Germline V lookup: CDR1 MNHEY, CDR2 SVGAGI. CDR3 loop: CASSYGEYGYTF. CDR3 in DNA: TGTGCCAGCAGTTACGGGGAGTACGGCTACACCTTC.

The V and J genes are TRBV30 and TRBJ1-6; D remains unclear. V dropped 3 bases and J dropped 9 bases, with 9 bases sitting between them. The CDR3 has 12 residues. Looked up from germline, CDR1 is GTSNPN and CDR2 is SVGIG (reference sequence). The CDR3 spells CAWRAESSPLHF. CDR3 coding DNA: TGTGCCTGGAGGGCGGAGAGTTCACCCCTCCACTTT.

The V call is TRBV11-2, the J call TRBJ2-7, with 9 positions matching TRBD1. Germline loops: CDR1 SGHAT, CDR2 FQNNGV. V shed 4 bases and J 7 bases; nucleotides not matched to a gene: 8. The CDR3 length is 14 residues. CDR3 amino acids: CASSWDRVWGEQYF. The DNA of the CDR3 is TGTGCCAGCAGCTGGGACAGGGTTTGGGGGGAGCAGTACTTC.

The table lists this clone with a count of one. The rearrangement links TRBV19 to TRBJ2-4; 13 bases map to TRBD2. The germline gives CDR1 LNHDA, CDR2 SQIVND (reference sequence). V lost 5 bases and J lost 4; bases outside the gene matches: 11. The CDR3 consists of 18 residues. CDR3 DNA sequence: TGTGCCAGTAGTCCGGGACTAGCGGGACCCTGGGGAAAAAACATTCAGTACTTC. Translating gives CASSPGLAGPWGKNIQYF.